The next 2 T cell receptor beta chains were all read from a single sample in a study of graft-versus-host responses after intestinal transplantation. TCRdb's table, derived via immunoSEQ multiplex PCR, lists solely in-frame clones and lacks some. Of some 69,000 clones in the sample, roughly 90% were seen once. The sample was bone marrow, taken approximately 100 weeks after intestinal transplantation. The receptors come from a human patient who received an intestinal transplant, so some T cells may come from the graft donor.

The chain carries TRBV6-5 and TRBJ1-2; 7 bases are a match to TRBD1. The trim removed 6 bases at V and 2 bases at J, leaving 3 bases unmatched. Germline CDR1 is MNHEY and CDR2 is SVGAGI. The CDR3 runs 13 residues. The CDR3 DNA follows: TGTGCCAGCAGACGGGACAGCAACTATGGCTACACCTTC. As protein: CASRRDSNYGYTF.

This clone was recorded only once. The rearrangement links TRBV6-6 to TRBJ1-5; no clear D gene. The CDR3 covers 13 residues. Germline V lookup: CDR1 MNHNY, CDR2 SVGAGI (reference sequence). V lost 6 bases to trimming and J lost 3 bases, with 9 bases between them. The CDR3 protein is CASSPRSNQPQHF. Here the CDR3 DNA reads TGTGCCAGCAGCCCCCGTTCCAATCAGCCCCAGCATTTT.